The entry that follows covers one TCR beta chain sequence. Its specificity is not known. Assay: immunoSEQ multiplex PCR; the TCRdb copy retains only in-frame clones and omits some. The repertoire has some 120,000 clones, about 90% of them found once; the top ten carry roughly 1.4%. J gave up 2 bases and V 5 bases, and 6 bases lay outside the gene matches. Germline V lookup: CDR1 SEHNR, CDR2 FQNEAQ (reference sequence). The length of the CDR3 is 15 residues. These data are taken from a study of T cell responses to AZD1222 COVID-19 vaccine. About the research overall: Doses given second, at about 4 or about 12 weeks, were pooled. The study's findings and limits: Donors were largely white British and mainly female; clonal diversity was possibly underestimated. Sampling that yielded the repertoires occurred only after the peak T cell response.

The sequence was collected from an adult in good health. The genes are TRBV7-9 and TRBJ2-7; 10 bases are shared with TRBD1. The material sequenced was peripheral blood, taken on day 0 of AZD1222 vaccination. The chain's CDR3 is CASSLGTGETYEQYF. The CDR3, as DNA: TGTGCCAGCAGCCTTGGGACAGGGGAAACCTACGAGCAGTACTTC.